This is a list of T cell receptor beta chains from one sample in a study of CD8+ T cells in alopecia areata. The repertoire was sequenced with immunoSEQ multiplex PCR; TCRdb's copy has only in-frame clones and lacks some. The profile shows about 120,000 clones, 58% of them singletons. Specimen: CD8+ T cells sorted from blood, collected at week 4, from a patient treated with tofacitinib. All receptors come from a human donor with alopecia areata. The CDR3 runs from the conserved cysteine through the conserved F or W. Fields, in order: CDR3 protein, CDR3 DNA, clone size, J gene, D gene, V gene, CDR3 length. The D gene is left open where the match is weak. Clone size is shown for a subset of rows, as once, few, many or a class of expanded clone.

CASSDREETQYF	TGTGCCAGCTCGGACCGGGAAGAGACCCAGTACTTC	NA	TRBJ2-5	NA	TRBV18	12
CAWSGDQETQYF	TGTGCCTGGAGTGGGGACCAAGAGACCCAGTACTTC	NA	TRBJ2-5	NA	TRBV30	12
CATSNEFADTQYF	TGTGCCACCAGCAACGAATTCGCAGATACGCAGTATTTT	few	TRBJ2-3	NA	TRBV15	13
CASSQVQAVNTGELFF	TGCGCCAGCAGCCAAGTCCAGGCAGTCAACACCGGGGAGCTGTTTTTT	few	TRBJ2-2	NA	TRBV4-1	16
CSVVGPHYEQYF	TGCAGCGTTGTGGGACCCCACTACGAGCAGTACTTC	few	TRBJ2-7	NA	TRBV29-1	12
CSVEGQDFALANVLTF	TGCAGCGTTGAAGGTCAGGACTTCGCTCTGGCCAACGTCCTGACTTTC	NA	TRBJ2-6	NA	TRBV29-1	16
CAWTLTRDSANF	TGTGCCTGGACCCTAACCCGGGACAGCGCGAACTTC	few	TRBJ2-5	TRBD1	TRBV30	12
CASSLDGDGYTF	TGTGCCAGCAGCTTAGACGGGGATGGCTACACCTTC	NA	TRBJ1-2	NA	TRBV7-9	12
CATSEPRGGENIQYF	TGTGCCACCTCCGAGCCCAGGGGAGGGGAAAACATTCAGTACTTC	NA	TRBJ2-4	NA	TRBV2	15
CASSPRTGPYEQYF	TGCGCCAGCAGCCCTCGGACAGGACCTTACGAGCAGTACTTC	NA	TRBJ2-7	TRBD1	TRBV4-1	14
CASSDRRQFSLGEQYF	TGTGCCAGCAGTGACCGCCGACAGTTCAGCCTGGGGGAGCAGTACTTC	NA	TRBJ2-7	NA	TRBV25-1	16
CASSQLPGQGLYEQYF	TGTGCCAGCAGCCAATTACCGGGACAGGGACTCTACGAGCAGTACTTC	NA	TRBJ2-7	TRBD1	TRBV14	16
CSVSGTVDNTEAFF	TGCAGCGTATCCGGGACAGTCGATAACACTGAAGCTTTCTTT	few	TRBJ1-1	TRBD1	TRBV29-1	14
CASSPLVAGANTGELFF	TGTGCCAGCAGCCCCCTCGTAGCGGGGGCCAACACCGGGGAGCTGTTTTTT	NA	TRBJ2-2	TRBD2	TRBV7-6	17
CASRAGREDTQYF	TGTGCCAGCAGGGCCGGTAGGGAAGATACGCAGTATTTT	NA	TRBJ2-3	NA	TRBV25-1	13
CSVVWGIDEQFF	TGCAGCGTTGTTTGGGGTATCGATGAGCAGTTCTTC	NA	TRBJ2-1	NA	TRBV29-1	12
CSVEAAGPRSSYEQYF	TGCAGCGTTGAAGCAGCCGGACCCAGGAGCTCCTACGAGCAGTACTTC	few	TRBJ2-7	NA	TRBV29-1	16
CASSPRGLTDTQYF	TGTGCCAGCAGCCCCCGGGGGCTCACAGATACGCAGTATTTT	once	TRBJ2-3	NA	TRBV9	14
CAWSVQRYLVEAFF	TGTGCCTGGAGTGTACAAAGGTATTTGGTTGAAGCTTTCTTT	NA	TRBJ1-1	NA	TRBV30	14